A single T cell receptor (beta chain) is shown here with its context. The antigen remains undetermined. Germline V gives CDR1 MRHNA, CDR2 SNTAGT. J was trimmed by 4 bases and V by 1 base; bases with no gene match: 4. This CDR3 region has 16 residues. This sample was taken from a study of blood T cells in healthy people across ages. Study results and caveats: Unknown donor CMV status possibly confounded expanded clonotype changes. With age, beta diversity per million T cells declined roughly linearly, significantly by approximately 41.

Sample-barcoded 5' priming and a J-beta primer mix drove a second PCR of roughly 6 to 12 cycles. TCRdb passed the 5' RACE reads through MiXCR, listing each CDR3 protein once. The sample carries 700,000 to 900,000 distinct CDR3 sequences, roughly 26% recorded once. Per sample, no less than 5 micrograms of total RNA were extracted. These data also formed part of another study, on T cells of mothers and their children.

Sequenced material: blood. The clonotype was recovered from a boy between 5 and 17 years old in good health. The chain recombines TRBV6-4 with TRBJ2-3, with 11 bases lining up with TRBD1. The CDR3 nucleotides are TGTGCCAGCAGTGACTGGACAGGGGGCGCGTCAGATACGCAGTATTTT. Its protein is CASSDWTGGASDTQYF.